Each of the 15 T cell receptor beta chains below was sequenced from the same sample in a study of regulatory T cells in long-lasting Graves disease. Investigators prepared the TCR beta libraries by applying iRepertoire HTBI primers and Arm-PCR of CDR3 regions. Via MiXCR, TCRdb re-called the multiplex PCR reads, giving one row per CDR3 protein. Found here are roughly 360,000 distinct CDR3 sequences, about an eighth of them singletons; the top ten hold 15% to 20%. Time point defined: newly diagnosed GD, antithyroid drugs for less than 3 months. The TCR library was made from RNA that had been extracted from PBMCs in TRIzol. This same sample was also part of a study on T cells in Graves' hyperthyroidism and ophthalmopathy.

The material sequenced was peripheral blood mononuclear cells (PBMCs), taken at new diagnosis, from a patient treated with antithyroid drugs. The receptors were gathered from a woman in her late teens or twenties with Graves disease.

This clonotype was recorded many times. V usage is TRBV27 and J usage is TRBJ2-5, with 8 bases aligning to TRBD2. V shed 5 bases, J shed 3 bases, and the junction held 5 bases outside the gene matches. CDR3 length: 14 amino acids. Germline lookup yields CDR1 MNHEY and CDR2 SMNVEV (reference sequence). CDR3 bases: TGTGCCAGCAGTCGGTTCGGGGGGGAAGAGACCCAGTACTTC. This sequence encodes CASSRFGGEETQYF.

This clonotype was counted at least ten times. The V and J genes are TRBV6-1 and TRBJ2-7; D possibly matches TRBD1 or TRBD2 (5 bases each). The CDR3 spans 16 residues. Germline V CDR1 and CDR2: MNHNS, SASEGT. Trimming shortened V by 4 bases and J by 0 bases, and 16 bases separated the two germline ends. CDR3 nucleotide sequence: TGTGCCAGCAGTGTAGATGGGACGAGCAGCTCCTACGAGCAGTACTTC. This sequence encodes CASSVDGTSSSYEQYF.

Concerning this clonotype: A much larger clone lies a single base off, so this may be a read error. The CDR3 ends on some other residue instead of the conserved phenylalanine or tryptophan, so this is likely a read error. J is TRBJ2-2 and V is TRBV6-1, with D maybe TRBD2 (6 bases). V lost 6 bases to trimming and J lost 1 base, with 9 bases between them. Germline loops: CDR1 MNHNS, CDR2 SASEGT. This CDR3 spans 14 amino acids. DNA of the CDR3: TGTGCCAGCAGGGGACTCGAGAACACCGGGGAGCTGTTTCTT. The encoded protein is CASRGLENTGELFL.

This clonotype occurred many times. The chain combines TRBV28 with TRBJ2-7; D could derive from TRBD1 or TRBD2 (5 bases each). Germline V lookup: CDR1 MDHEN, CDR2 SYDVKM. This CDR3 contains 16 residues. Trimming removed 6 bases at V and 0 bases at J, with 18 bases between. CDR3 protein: CASSPRGPPRSYEQYF. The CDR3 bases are TGTGCCAGCAGCCCGAGGGGACCGCCTCGCTCCTACGAGCAGTACTTC. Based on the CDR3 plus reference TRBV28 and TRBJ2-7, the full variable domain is DVKVTQSSRYLVKRTGEKVFLECVQDMDHENMFWYRQDPGLGLRLIYFSYDVKMKEKGDIPEGYSVSREKKERFSLILESASTNQTSMYLCASSPRGPPRSYEQYFGPGTRLTVT.

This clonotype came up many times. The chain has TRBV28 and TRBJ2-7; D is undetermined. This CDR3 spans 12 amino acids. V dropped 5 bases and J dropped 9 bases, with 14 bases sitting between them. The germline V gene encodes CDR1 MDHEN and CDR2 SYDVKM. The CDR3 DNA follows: TGTGCCAGCAGTCAGATTTCGTCGGCGCAGTACTTC. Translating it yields CASSQISSAQYF.

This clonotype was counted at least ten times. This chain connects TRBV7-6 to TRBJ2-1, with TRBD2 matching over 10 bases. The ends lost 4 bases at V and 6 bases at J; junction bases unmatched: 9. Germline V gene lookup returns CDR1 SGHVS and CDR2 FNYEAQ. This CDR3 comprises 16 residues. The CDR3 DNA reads TGTGCCAGCAGCTCCATAGCGGGGGGTTCAGCCAATGAGCAGTTCTTC. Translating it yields CASSSIAGGSANEQFF. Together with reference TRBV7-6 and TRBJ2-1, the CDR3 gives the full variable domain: GAGVSQSPRYKVTKRGQDVALRCDPISGHVSLYWYRQALGQGPEFLTYFNYEAQQDKSGLPNDRFSAERPEGSISTLTIQRTEQRDSAMYRCASSSIAGGSANEQFFGPGTRLTVL.

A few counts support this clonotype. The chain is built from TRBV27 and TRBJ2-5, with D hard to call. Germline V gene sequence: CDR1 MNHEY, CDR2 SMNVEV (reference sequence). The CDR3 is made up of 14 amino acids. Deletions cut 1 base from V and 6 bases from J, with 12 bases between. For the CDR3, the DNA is TGTGCCAGCAGTTTATGGCCCCCCGGCAAGACCCAGTACTTC. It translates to CASSLWPPGKTQYF.

The DNA for the CDR3 is TGTGCCAGCAGTGAGCTGGAACCATGGGCAGATACGCAGTATTTT. This sequence encodes CASSELEPWADTQYF. This chain uses TRBV6-1 with TRBJ2-3; D is undetermined. Germline CDR1 is MNHNS and CDR2 is SASEGT. The V end was cut by 3 bases, the J end by 4 bases, with 14 bases between. This CDR3 has 15 amino acids.

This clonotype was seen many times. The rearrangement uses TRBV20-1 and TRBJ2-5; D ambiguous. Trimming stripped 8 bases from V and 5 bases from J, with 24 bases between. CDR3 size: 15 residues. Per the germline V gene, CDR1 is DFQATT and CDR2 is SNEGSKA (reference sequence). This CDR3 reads CSSKRSWNVGETQYF. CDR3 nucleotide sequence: TGCAGTTCAAAGAGGTCGTGGAACGTAGGGGAGACCCAGTACTTC.

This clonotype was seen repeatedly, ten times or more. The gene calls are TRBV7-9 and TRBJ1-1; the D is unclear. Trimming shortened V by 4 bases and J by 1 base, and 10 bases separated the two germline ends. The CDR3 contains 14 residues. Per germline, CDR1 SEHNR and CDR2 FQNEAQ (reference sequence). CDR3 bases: TGTGCCAGCAGCTCCCTTCCCGAGAACACTGAAGCTTTCTTT. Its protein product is CASSSLPENTEAFF. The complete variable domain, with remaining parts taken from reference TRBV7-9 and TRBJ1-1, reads DTGVSQNPRHKITKRGQNVTFRCDPISEHNRLYWYRQTLGQGPEFLTYFQNEAQLEKSRLLSDRFSAERPKGSFSTLEIQRTEQGDSAMYLCASSSLPENTEAFFGQGTRLTVV.

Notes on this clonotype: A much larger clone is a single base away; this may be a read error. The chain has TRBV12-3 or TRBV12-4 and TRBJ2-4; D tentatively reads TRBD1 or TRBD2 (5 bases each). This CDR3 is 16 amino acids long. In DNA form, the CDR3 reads TGTGCCAGCAGTTTGGGGCGGAATCTAGCCAAAAACAGTCAGTACTTC. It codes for CASSLGRNLAKNSQYF.

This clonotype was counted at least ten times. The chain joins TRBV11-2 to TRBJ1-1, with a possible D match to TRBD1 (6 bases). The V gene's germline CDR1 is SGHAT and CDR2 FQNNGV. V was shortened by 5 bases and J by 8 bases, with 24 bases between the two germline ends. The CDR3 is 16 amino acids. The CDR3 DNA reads TGTGCCAGCAGCCGCAAGGGGGGCGCGGGGGGTATGGAAGCTTTCTTT. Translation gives CASSRKGGAGGMEAFF.

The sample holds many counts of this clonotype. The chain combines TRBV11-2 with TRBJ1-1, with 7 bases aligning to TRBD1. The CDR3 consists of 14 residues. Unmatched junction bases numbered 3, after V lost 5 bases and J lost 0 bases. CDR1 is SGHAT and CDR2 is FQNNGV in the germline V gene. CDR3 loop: CASSRTGLNTEAFF. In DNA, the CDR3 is TGTGCCAGCAGCCGGACAGGCCTGAACACTGAAGCTTTCTTT.

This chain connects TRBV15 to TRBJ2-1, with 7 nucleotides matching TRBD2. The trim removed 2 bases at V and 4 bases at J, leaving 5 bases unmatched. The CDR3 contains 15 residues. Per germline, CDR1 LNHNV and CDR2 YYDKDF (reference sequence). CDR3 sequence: CATSRSAGTYNEQFF. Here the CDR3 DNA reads TGTGCCACCAGCAGATCAGCGGGAACGTACAATGAGCAGTTCTTC. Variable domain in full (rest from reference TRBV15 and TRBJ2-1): DAMVIQNPRYQVTQFGKPVTLSCSQTLNHNVMYWYQQKSSQAPKLLFHYYDKDFNNEADTPDNFQSRRPNTSFCFLDIRSPGLGDTAMYLCATSRSAGTYNEQFFGPGTRLTVL.

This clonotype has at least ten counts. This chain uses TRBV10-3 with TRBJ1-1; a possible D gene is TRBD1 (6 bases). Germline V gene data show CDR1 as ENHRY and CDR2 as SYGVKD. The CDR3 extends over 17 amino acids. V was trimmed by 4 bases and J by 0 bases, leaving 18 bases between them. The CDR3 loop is CAISGTGADLMNTEAFF. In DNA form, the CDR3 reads TGTGCCATCAGTGGGACGGGGGCAGATTTAATGAACACTGAAGCTTTCTTT.